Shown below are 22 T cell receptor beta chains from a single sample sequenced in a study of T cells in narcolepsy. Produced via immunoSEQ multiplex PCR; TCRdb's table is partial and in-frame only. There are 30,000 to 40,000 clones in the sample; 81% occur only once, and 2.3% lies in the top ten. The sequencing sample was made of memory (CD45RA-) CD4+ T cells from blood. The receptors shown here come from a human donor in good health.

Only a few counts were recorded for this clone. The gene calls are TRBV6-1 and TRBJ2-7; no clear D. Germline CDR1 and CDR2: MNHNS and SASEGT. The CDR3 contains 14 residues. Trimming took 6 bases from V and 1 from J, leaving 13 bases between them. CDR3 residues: CASRALIGSYEQYF. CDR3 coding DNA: TGTGCCAGCAGGGCCCTAATAGGGTCCTACGAGCAGTACTTC.

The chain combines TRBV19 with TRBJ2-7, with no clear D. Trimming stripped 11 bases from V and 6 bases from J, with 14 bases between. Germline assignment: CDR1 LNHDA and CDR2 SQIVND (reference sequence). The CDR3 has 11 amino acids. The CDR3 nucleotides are TGTGCCGTATGTTTTCCGGGCGAGCAGTACTTC. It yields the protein CAVCFPGEQYF.

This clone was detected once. In nucleotides, the CDR3 is TGCAGCGTTGAAGAAACCCCGGGGGAGCAGTACTTC. Its protein product is CSVEETPGEQYF. The rearrangement joins TRBV29-1 to TRBJ2-7; a possible D gene is TRBD2 (5 bases). The CDR3 is made up of 12 amino acids. Germline loops: CDR1 SQVTM, CDR2 ANQGSEA. Between the trimmed V and J ends, which lost 0 bases and 7 bases, there was a span of 10 bases.

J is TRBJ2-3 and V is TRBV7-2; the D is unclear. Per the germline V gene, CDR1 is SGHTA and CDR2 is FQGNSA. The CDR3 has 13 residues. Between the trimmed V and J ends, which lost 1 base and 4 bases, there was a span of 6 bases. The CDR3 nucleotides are TGTGCCAGCAGCTTAGGCCCAGCAGATACGCAGTATTTT. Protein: CASSLGPADTQYF.

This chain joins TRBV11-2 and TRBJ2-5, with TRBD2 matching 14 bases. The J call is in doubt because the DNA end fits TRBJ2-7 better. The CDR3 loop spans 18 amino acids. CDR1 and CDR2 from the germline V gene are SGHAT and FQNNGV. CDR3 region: CASSSPGTSGSFIYEQYF. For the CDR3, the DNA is TGTGCCAGCAGCTCCCCCGGGACTAGCGGGAGTTTTATCTACGAGCAGTACTTC.

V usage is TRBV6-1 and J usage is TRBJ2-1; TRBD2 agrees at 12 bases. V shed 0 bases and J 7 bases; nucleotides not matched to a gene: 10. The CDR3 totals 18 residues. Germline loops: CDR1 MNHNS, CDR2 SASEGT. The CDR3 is CASSEASGLAGGWNEQFF. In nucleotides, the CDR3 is TGTGCCAGCAGTGAAGCGTCGGGCCTAGCGGGGGGGTGGAATGAGCAGTTCTTC.

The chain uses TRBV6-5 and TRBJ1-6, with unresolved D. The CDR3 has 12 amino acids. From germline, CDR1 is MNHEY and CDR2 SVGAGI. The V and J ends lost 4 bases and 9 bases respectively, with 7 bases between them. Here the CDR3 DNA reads TGTGCCAGCAGTTCTTGGGCTTCACCCCTCCACTTT. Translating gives CASSSWASPLHF.

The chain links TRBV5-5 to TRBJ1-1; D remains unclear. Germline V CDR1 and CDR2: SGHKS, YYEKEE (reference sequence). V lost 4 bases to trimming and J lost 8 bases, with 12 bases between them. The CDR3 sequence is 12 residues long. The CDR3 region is CASSPQWEEAFF. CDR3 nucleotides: TGTGCCAGCAGCCCCCAGTGGGAAGAAGCTTTCTTT.

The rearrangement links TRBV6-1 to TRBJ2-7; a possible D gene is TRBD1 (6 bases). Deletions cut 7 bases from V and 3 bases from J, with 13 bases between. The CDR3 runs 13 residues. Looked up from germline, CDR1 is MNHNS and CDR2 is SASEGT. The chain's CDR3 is CASMGAYFYEQYF. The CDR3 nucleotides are TGTGCCAGCATGGGGGCCTATTTCTACGAGCAGTACTTC.

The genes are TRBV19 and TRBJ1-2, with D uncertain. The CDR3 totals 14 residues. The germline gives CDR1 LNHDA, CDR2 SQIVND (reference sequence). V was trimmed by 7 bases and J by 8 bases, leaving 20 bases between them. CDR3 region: CASIGPSARKGYTF. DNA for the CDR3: TGTGCCAGTATCGGACCGTCCGCTCGTAAGGGCTACACCTTC. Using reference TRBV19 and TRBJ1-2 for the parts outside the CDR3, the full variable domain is DGGITQSPKYLFRKEGQNVTLSCEQNLNHDAMYWYRQDPGQGLRLIYYSQIVNDFQKGDIAEGYSVSREKKESFPLTVTSAQKNPTAFYLCASIGPSARKGYTFGSGTRLTVV.

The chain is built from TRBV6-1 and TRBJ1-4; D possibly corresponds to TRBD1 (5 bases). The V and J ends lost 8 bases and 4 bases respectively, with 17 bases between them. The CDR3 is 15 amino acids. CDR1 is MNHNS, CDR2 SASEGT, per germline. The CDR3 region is CASVPGLSFNEKLFF. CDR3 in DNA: TGTGCCAGCGTCCCAGGGCTGAGCTTTAATGAAAAACTGTTTTTT.

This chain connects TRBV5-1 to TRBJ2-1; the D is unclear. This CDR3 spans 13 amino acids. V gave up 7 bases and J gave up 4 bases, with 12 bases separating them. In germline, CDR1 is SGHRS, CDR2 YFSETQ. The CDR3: CASSIGVYNEQFF. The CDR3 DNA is TGCGCCAGCTCTATTGGAGTTTACAATGAGCAGTTCTTC. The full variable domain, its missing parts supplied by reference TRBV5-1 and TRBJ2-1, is KAGVTQTPRYLIKTRGQQVTLSCSPISGHRSVSWYQQTPGQGLQFLFEYFSETQRNKGNFPGRFSGRQFSNSRSEMNVSTLELGDSALYLCASSIGVYNEQFFGPGTRLTVL.

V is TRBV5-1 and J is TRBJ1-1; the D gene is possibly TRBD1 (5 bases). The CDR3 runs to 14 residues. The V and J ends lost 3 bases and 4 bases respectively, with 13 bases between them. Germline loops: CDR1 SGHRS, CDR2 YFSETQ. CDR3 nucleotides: TGCGCCAGCAGCTCTCAGGGAGAGGGCACTGAAGCTTTCTTT. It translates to CASSSQGEGTEAFF.

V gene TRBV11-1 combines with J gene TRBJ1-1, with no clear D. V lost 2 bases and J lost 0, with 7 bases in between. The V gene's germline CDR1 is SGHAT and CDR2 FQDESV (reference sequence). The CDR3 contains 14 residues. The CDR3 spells CASSLNSMNTEAFF. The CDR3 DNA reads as TGTGCCAGCAGCTTAAACAGCATGAACACTGAAGCTTTCTTT.

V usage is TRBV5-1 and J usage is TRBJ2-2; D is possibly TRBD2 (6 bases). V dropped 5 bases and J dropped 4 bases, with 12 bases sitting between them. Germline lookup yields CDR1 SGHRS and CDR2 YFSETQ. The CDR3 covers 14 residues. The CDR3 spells CASRLGSGTGELFF. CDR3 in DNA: TGCGCCAGCAGGCTCGGGAGTGGCACCGGGGAGCTGTTTTTT.

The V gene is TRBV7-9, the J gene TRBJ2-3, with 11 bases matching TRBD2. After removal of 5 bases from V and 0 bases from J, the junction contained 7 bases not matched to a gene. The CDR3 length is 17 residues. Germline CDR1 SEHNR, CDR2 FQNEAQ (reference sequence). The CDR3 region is CASSPRLAGTSTDTQYF. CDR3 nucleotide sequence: TGTGCCAGCAGCCCCCGACTAGCGGGAACTAGCACAGATACGCAGTATTTT.

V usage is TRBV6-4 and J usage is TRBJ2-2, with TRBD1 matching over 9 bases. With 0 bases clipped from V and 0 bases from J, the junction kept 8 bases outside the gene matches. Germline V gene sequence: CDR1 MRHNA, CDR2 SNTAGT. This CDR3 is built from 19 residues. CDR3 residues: CASSDSNPGTGTNTGELFF. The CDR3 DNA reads TGTGCCAGCAGTGACTCAAACCCCGGGACAGGGACGAACACCGGGGAGCTGTTTTTT.

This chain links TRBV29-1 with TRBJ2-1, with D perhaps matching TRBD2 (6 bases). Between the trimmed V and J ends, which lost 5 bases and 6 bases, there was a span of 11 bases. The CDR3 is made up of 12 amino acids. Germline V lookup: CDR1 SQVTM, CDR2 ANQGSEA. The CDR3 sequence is CSVIGGTNEQFF. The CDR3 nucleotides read TGCAGCGTTATCGGAGGGACCAATGAGCAGTTCTTC.

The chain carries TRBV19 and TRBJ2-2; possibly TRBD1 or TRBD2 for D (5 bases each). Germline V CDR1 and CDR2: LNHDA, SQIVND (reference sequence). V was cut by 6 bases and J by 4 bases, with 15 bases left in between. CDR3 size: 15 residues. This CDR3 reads CASSPLGGGTGELFF. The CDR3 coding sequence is TGTGCCAGTAGCCCCCTTGGGGGTGGCACCGGGGAGCTGTTTTTT.

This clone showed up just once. In DNA form, the CDR3 reads TGTGCCAGCAAATCAGGGAGGGACTATGGCTACACCTTC. Its translation is CASKSGRDYGYTF. V is TRBV27 and J is TRBJ1-2; a weak D match, TRBD1 (5 bases). The CDR3 has 13 amino acids. The ends were cut back, 7 bases at V and 3 bases at J, with 12 bases in the middle. Per germline, CDR1 MNHEY and CDR2 SMNVEV (reference sequence).

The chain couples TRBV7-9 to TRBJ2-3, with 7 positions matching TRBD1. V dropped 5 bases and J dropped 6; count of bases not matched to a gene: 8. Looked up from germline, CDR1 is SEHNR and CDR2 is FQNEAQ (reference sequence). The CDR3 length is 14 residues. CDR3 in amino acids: CASSPGQRIDTQYF. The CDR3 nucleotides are TGTGCCAGCAGCCCGGGACAGCGGATCGATACGCAGTATTTT.

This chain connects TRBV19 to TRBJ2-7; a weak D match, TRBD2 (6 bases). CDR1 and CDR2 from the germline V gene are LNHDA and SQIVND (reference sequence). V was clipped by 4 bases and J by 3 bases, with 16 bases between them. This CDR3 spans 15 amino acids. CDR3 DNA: TGTGCCAGTAGTAGTTACAGGCGGGGTATCTACGAGCAGTACTTC. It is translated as CASSSYRRGIYEQYF.